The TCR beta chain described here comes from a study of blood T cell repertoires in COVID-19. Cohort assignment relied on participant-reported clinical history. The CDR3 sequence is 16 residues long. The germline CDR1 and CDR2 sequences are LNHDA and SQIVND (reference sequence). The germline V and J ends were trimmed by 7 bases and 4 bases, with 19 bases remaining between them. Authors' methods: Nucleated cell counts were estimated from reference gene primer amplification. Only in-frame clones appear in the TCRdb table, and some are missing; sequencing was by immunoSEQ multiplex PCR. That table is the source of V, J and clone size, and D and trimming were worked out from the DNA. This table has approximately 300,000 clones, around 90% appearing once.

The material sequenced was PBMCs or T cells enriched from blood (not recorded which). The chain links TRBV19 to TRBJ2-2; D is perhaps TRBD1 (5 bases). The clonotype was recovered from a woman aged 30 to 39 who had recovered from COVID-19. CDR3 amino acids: CASTSRGRLGTGELFF. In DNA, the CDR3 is TGTGCCAGTACCAGTAGGGGCCGTCTGGGCACCGGGGAGCTGTTTTTT.